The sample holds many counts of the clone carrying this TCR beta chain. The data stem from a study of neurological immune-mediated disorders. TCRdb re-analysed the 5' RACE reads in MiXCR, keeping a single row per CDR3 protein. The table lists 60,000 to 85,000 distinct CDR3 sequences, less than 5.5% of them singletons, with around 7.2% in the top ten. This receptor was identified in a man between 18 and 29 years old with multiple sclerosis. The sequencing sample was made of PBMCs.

The DNA for the CDR3 is TGCGCCAGCAGCTTGTTGTCCATTTCGGCAGATACGCAGTATTTT. Its translation is CASSLLSISADTQYF. The genes are TRBV5-1 and TRBJ2-3, with D unresolved. Trimming stripped 1 base from V and 4 bases from J, with 13 bases between. CDR1 and CDR2 from the germline V gene are SGHRS and YFSETQ. This CDR3 spans 15 amino acids.